The 24 T cell receptor beta chains presented below share a single source sample, sequenced in a study of vaccination and CD4 T cells after COVID-19. These TCRs are of unknown antigen specificity. Sequenced with the Oncomine TCR Beta short-read assay was DNA taken from cultured CD4+ T cells. TCRdb ran MiXCR on the PCR reads and lists one entry per CDR3 protein. The table records about 4,000 distinct CDR3 sequences, roughly 17% of them present only once. The treatment is: approximately 9-day PBMC culture with coronavirus spike peptide pools or control peptides (ViraFEST assay). The sample comprised CD4+ T cells from blood, cultured in vitro. These receptors all come from a human donor who had recovered from COVID-19.

V usage is TRBV18 and J usage is TRBJ2-1; 16 positions match TRBD2. The germline V gene encodes CDR1 KGHSH and CDR2 LQKENI. J was trimmed by 15 bases and V by 2 bases; bases with no gene match: 4. This CDR3 comprises 14 residues. The DNA for the CDR3 is TGTGCCAGCTCACCAGGGACTAGCGGGGGGGCTCTGTTCTTC. This gives the protein CASSPGTSGGALFF. Based on the CDR3 plus reference TRBV18 and TRBJ2-1, the full variable domain is NAGVMQNPRHLVRRRGQEARLRCSPMKGHSHVYWYRQLPEEGLKFMVYLQKENIIDESGMPKERFSAEFPKEGPSILRIQQVVRGDSAAYFCASSPGTSGGALFFGPGTRLTVL.

This clonotype counts as large. The chain combines TRBV20-1 with TRBJ1-3, with D perhaps matching TRBD1 (5 bases). Germline assignment: CDR1 DFQATT and CDR2 SNEGSKA (reference sequence). The V end was cut by 1 base, the J end by 8 bases, with 12 bases between. The CDR3 consists of 13 residues. The CDR3 DNA reads as TGCAGTGCTAGAGGGCGCAGGGCGTACACCATATATTTT. Translation gives CSARGRRAYTIYF.

This clonotype is labeled large. This sequence joins TRBV27 and TRBJ1-5; TRBD1 agrees at 9 bases. In germline, CDR1 is MNHEY, CDR2 SMNVEV (reference sequence). The CDR3 runs 17 residues. Germline trimming cut 5 bases from V and 5 bases from J; bases unmatched to any gene: 13. CDR3 bases: TGTGCCAGCAGTCCGGCCTCCGCACAGGGGGCCTATCAGCCCCAGCATTTT. The encoded protein is CASSPASAQGAYQPQHF.

A few counts support this clonotype. This chain links TRBV14 with TRBJ1-1, with D possibly matching TRBD1 (5 bases). Trimming pared 5 bases from V and 5 bases from J, leaving 9 bases between. The CDR3 has 12 residues. Germline V gene lookup returns CDR1 SGHDN and CDR2 FVKESK. The CDR3 DNA reads TGTGCCAGCAGCGGCCGGGGGACTGAAGCTTTCTTT. Protein sequence: CASSGRGTEAFF. Complete variable domain (other parts from reference TRBV14 and TRBJ1-1): EAGVTQFPSHSVIEKGQTVTLRCDPISGHDNLYWYRRVMGKEIKFLLHFVKESKQDESGMPNNRFLAERTGGTYSTLKVQPAELEDSGVYFCASSGRGTEAFFGQGTRLTVV.

CDR3 in amino acids: CASRRSTGRETQYF. Here the CDR3 DNA reads TGTGCCAGCAGGCGAAGTACAGGGCGAGAGACCCAGTACTTC. The chain combines TRBV12-3 or TRBV12-4 with TRBJ2-5; a weak D match, TRBD1 (6 bases). The V end was cut by 6 bases, the J end by 4 bases, with 15 bases between. This CDR3 spans 14 amino acids.

The V call is TRBV20-1, the J call TRBJ2-3; TRBD2 matches 10 bases. V trimming: 5 bases; J trimming: 4 bases; junction bases outside the gene matches: 0. Germline CDR1 and CDR2: DFQATT and SNEGSKA (reference sequence). The CDR3 sequence is 12 residues long. CDR3 sequence: CSAGTSADTQYF. The CDR3 nucleotides read TGCAGTGCTGGGACTAGCGCAGATACGCAGTATTTT.

This clonotype was counted between two and nine times. The CDR3 sequence: CASSLGLYTGELFF. The CDR3 DNA reads TGTGCCAGCAGCTTAGGACTTTACACCGGGGAGCTGTTTTTT. V usage is TRBV7-3 and J usage is TRBJ2-2, with D maybe TRBD2 (5 bases). V was clipped by 2 bases and J by 3 bases, with 7 bases between them. The length of the CDR3 is 14 residues. Germline V gene lookup returns CDR1 SGHTA and CDR2 FQGTGA.

The V call is TRBV6-1, the J call TRBJ1-1; maybe TRBD1 (6 bases). The CDR3 is 14 amino acids. V dropped 6 bases and J dropped 3 bases, with 14 bases sitting between them. Looked up from germline, CDR1 is MNHNS and CDR2 is SASEGT. CDR3 sequence reads: CASSSGHQDTEAFF. The DNA of the CDR3 is TGTGCCAGCAGCTCGGGACACCAGGACACTGAAGCTTTCTTT.

In this sample, this clonotype turned up a few times. This sequence joins TRBV7-3 and TRBJ2-4, with D possibly being TRBD1 (6 bases). This CDR3 has 16 residues. Germline V gene sequence: CDR1 SGHTA, CDR2 FQGTGA. V was pared by 5 bases and J by 2 bases, with 16 bases between. CDR3 DNA sequence: TGTGCCAGCAGCCCGGAACCAACAGGGTCCAAAAACATTCAGTACTTC. Translated, it gives CASSPEPTGSKNIQYF.

The V call is TRBV20-1, the J call TRBJ2-3; 10 bases align to TRBD1. Germline lookup yields CDR1 DFQATT and CDR2 SNEGSKA (reference sequence). Germline trimming cut 6 bases from V and 3 bases from J; bases unmatched to any gene: 15. The CDR3 is 17 amino acids. The CDR3 nucleotides are TGCAGTGCCGAAGACAGGGGGCTCTTTAGAAGTACAGATACGCAGTATTTT. It encodes CSAEDRGLFRSTDTQYF.

Remarks on this clonotype: A much larger clone sits a single nucleotide away, making a read error possible. This rearrangement joins TRBV12-3 or TRBV12-4 to TRBJ1-6; 9 bases map to TRBD1. This CDR3 contains 16 residues. The CDR3: CASSRDRAAYSSPLHF. The CDR3 nucleotides are TGTGCCAGCAGCCGGGACAGGGCGGCCTATAGTTCACCCCTCCACTTT.

CDR3 protein: CASSPLRGRGGTYEQYF. In DNA, the CDR3 is TGTGCCAGCAGTCCCCTCCGAGGGCGGGGGGGGACCTACGAGCAGTACTTC. The chain couples TRBV12-3 or TRBV12-4 to TRBJ2-7; TRBD2 matches 9 bases. J gave up 2 bases and V 5 bases, and 13 bases lay outside the gene matches. The CDR3 has 17 amino acids.

The V gene is TRBV20-1, the J gene TRBJ2-2, with 8 bases matching TRBD2. The germline V gene encodes CDR1 DFQATT and CDR2 SNEGSKA (reference sequence). CDR3 length: 14 residues. V shed 4 bases and J 0 bases; nucleotides not matched to a gene: 1. The CDR3 coding sequence is TGCAGTGCTACGGGGGGGGCGAACACCGGGGAGCTGTTTTTT. This translates into CSATGGANTGELFF.

To note about this clonotype: A much larger clone lies a single base off, so this may be a read error. The gene calls are TRBV12-3 or TRBV12-4 and TRBJ2-2; D call uncertain. V dropped 7 bases and J dropped 6 bases, with 15 bases sitting between them. The CDR3 runs to 14 residues. Written as DNA, the CDR3 is TGTGCCAGCAACCTCCTCCTAGGGTCCGGGGAGCTGTTTTTT. It encodes CASNLLLGSGELFF.

This clonotype is categorized as medium-sized. Written as DNA, the CDR3 is TGTGCCAGTAGTAGGGTCGGGTTGGTCGGGGACGAGCAGTACTTC. It translates to CASSRVGLVGDEQYF. V and J are TRBV19 and TRBJ2-7, with a weak D call TRBD2 (5 bases). The CDR3 sequence is 15 residues long. Between the trimmed V and J ends, which lost 4 bases and 5 bases, there was a span of 18 bases. From germline, CDR1 is LNHDA and CDR2 SQIVND (reference sequence).

This clonotype is categorized as medium-sized. CDR3 nucleotides: TGTGCCAGTAGTCCCCCCCGGGACAAAGCGTGGATGCAGCCCCAGCATTTT. Its protein product is CASSPPRDKAWMQPQHF. The chain carries TRBV19 and TRBJ1-5; D is perhaps TRBD1 (6 bases). V shed 5 bases and J shed 7 bases, with 24 bases lying between them. The V gene's germline CDR1 is LNHDA and CDR2 SQIVND (reference sequence). The CDR3 length is 17 residues.

The chain recombines TRBV5-1 with TRBJ2-7; 9 bases are a match to TRBD1. V shed 4 bases, J shed 5 bases, and the junction held 7 bases outside the gene matches. The CDR3 extends over 14 amino acids. Looked up from germline, CDR1 is SGHRS and CDR2 is YFSETQ. CDR3 nucleotides: TGCGCCAGCAGCGCGACAGGGGGTCAAGACGAGCAGTACTTC. Its protein product is CASSATGGQDEQYF.

This sequence joins TRBV24-1 and TRBJ1-4, with a tentative D call TRBD1 (5 bases). The CDR3 is 16 amino acids. The V end was cut by 1 base, the J end by 7 bases, with 15 bases between. Germline V gene data show CDR1 as KGHDR and CDR2 as SFDVKD. CDR3 residues: CATSDLRRGWAEKLFF. CDR3 DNA: TGTGCCACCAGTGATTTAAGAAGGGGCTGGGCTGAAAAACTGTTTTTT.

In the case of this clonotype: A read error may be the cause here, since a much bigger clone is one base away. Given the absence of the conserved phenylalanine or tryptophan at the CDR3 end, a read error is likely. J is TRBJ2-3 and V is TRBV20-1; 10 positions agree with TRBD2. CDR1 DFQATT and CDR2 SNEGSKA come from the germline V gene (reference sequence). Trimming cost V 1 base and J 4 bases; bases outside gene matches: 5. The CDR3 consists of 15 residues. CDR3: CSARAASGGPDTQYC. In nucleotides, the CDR3 is TGCAGTGCTAGAGCGGCTAGCGGGGGCCCAGATACGCAGTATTGT.

Here the CDR3 DNA reads TGTGCCAGCAGTGAAGTTCCGAGGATACAGGGGAAGTCTTCCAAAAACATTCAGTACTTC. Protein sequence: CASSEVPRIQGKSSKNIQYF. The chain employs TRBV6-1 and TRBJ2-4; 7 nucleotides match TRBD1. The germline CDR1 and CDR2 sequences are MNHNS and SASEGT. This CDR3 is built from 20 residues. Trimming at V came to 1 base and at J to 2 bases, leaving 17 bases not matched to a gene.

This chain connects TRBV2 to TRBJ2-5; D gene unclear. The CDR3 sequence is 11 residues long. Per the germline V gene, CDR1 is SNHLY and CDR2 is FYNNEI. Trimming pared 9 bases from V and 2 bases from J, leaving 7 bases between. CDR3 DNA sequence: TGTGCCAGACAGACGCAAGAGACCCAGTACTTC. Its translation is CARQTQETQYF. Complete variable domain (other parts from reference TRBV2 and TRBJ2-5): EPEVTQTPSHQVTQMGQEVILRCVPISNHLYFYWYRQILGQKVEFLVSFYNNEISEKSEIFDDQFSVERPDGSNFTLKIRSTKLEDSAMYFCARQTQETQYFGPGTRLLVL.

The chain carries TRBV20-1 and TRBJ1-5; D is ambiguous. CDR1 DFQATT and CDR2 SNEGSKA come from the germline V gene (reference sequence). The germline V and J ends were trimmed by 4 bases and 6 bases, with 13 bases remaining between them. This CDR3 has 13 amino acids. As DNA, the CDR3 is TGCAGTGCTAAGACTACGGGGAGTCAGCCCCAGCATTTT. Amino acid sequence: CSAKTTGSQPQHF.

This clonotype turned up a few times. The chain uses TRBV12-3 or TRBV12-4 and TRBJ1-5; the D gene is possibly TRBD1 (6 bases). The CDR3 extends over 16 amino acids. Trimming removed 1 base at V and 7 bases at J, with 17 bases between. CDR3 coding DNA: TGTGCCAGCAGTTTAGGGTCCCCAGGGGCGGGCCAGCCCCAGCATTTT. The encoded protein is CASSLGSPGAGQPQHF.

J is TRBJ2-5 and V is TRBV12-3 or TRBV12-4, with D possibly matching TRBD1 (6 bases). CDR3 length: 13 residues. V was cut by 3 bases and J by 5 bases, with 10 bases left in between. DNA for the CDR3: TGTGCCAGCAGTTTGGGGGCGAGGGAGACCCAGTACTTC. Its protein is CASSLGARETQYF.